The 25 T cell receptor beta chains below all came from one sample that was sequenced in a study of radiation and T cells in renal cell carcinoma. This sample's time point: baseline pretreatment blood. This sample's treatment: 15 Gy SBRT to primary tumor, nephrectomy 4 weeks later. Sequenced by immunoSEQ multiplex PCR; TCRdb stores in-frame clones only, minus some. The table has about 160,000 clones, 88% seen once. Here the sequenced sample was blood, taken from a patient whose treatment included radiotherapy and nephrectomy. Receptors were obtained from a woman between 65 and 79 years old with renal cell carcinoma.

The rearrangement links TRBV5-6 to TRBJ2-5; D might be TRBD2 (6 bases). Germline loops: CDR1 SGHDT, CDR2 YYEEEE. Trimming removed 0 bases at V and 4 bases at J, with 10 bases between. The CDR3 runs 14 residues. CDR3 loop: CASSLVFSGETQYF. In nucleotides, the CDR3 is TGTGCCAGCAGCTTGGTGTTTAGCGGAGAGACCCAGTACTTC.

The table lists this clone with a few counts. The chain carries TRBV5-4 and TRBJ1-1; D gene unclear. This CDR3 contains 15 residues. Trimming stripped 4 bases from V and 5 bases from J, with 18 bases between. The germline V gene encodes CDR1 SGHNT and CDR2 YYREEE (reference sequence). The CDR3 DNA reads as TGTGCCAGCAGCCCCCAGGCGGCGTCGGGAACTGAAGCTTTCTTT. Its protein product is CASSPQAASGTEAFF.

The V and J genes are TRBV10-3 and TRBJ1-3; 9 nucleotides line up with TRBD1. Germline V gene lookup returns CDR1 ENHRY and CDR2 SYGVKD. The CDR3 contains 16 residues. After removal of 0 bases from V and 4 bases from J, the junction contained 4 bases not matched to a gene. CDR3 region: CAISESQGALGNTIYF. CDR3 in DNA: TGTGCCATCAGTGAGTCACAGGGGGCCCTCGGAAACACCATATATTTT.

The sample holds a few counts of this clone. The chain combines TRBV30 with TRBJ1-5; maybe TRBD1 (6 bases). This CDR3 is built from 14 residues. The germline CDR1 and CDR2 sequences are GTSNPN and SVGIG (reference sequence). V was trimmed by 2 bases and J by 6 bases, leaving 14 bases between them. CDR3 sequence reads: CAWSPRQVGQPQHF. The CDR3 DNA is TGTGCCTGGAGTCCCCGACAGGTGGGTCAGCCCCAGCATTTT.

The CDR3 DNA is TGTGCCAGCACCCCTCCGGGACAGGGAAGAGAGACCCAGTACTTC. Its translation is CASTPPGQGRETQYF. The gene calls are TRBV7-8 and TRBJ2-5; 9 nucleotides agree with TRBD1. Per the germline V gene, CDR1 is SGHVS and CDR2 is FQNEAQ. This CDR3 is built from 15 residues. The ends lost 7 bases at V and 4 bases at J; junction bases unmatched: 10.

The chain recombines TRBV6-5 with TRBJ2-4; TRBD2 matches 13 bases. With V trimmed by 4 bases and J by 14 bases, 11 bases remained unmatched. The CDR3 contains 15 residues. Germline CDR1 is MNHEY and CDR2 is SVGAGI. CDR3 coding DNA: TGTGCCAGCAGTTCCTTCGGACTAGCGGGGGAGCAGAAGTACTTC. Protein: CASSSFGLAGEQKYF.

This chain uses TRBV28 with TRBJ1-1; D unclear. Between the trimmed V and J ends, which lost 4 bases and 3 bases, there was a span of 15 bases. Germline CDR1 reads MDHEN; CDR2 reads SYDVKM. This CDR3 spans 15 amino acids. Here the CDR3 reads CASSSPLLQYTEAFF. CDR3 in DNA: TGTGCCAGCAGTTCCCCATTATTGCAGTACACTGAAGCTTTCTTT.

V is TRBV6-5 and J is TRBJ1-4, with D possibly being TRBD1 (5 bases). There are 12 residues in the CDR3. Germline V gives CDR1 MNHEY, CDR2 SVGAGI. V was trimmed by 6 bases and J by 7 bases, leaving 9 bases between them. In DNA form, the CDR3 reads TGTGCCAGCAGAACGGGGGTTGAAAAACTGTTTTTT. It translates to CASRTGVEKLFF.

V usage is TRBV7-9 and J usage is TRBJ1-6; 7 bases fit TRBD1. The CDR3 runs 16 residues. Germline V CDR1 and CDR2: SEHNR, FQNEAQ (reference sequence). V shed 3 bases and J 0 bases; nucleotides not matched to a gene: 2. Here the CDR3 reads CASSLGQSSYNSPLHF. The CDR3 DNA sequence: TGTGCCAGCAGCTTGGGACAGAGCTCCTATAATTCACCCCTCCACTTT.

In this sample, this clone turned up once. This chain links TRBV6-5 with TRBJ2-3; a possible D gene is TRBD2 (5 bases). This CDR3 comprises 15 residues. Germline loops: CDR1 MNHEY, CDR2 SVGAGI. The V end lost 5 bases, the J end lost 6 bases, and 18 bases lay between the germline ends. CDR3 region: CASSPPSKLGDTQYF. The CDR3 nucleotides read TGTGCCAGCAGTCCTCCTAGCAAACTAGGGGATACGCAGTATTTT.

In this sample, this clone is medium-sized. The chain has TRBV11-2 and TRBJ2-1, with 7 nucleotides matching TRBD2. The CDR3 is 16 amino acids. CDR1 is SGHAT, CDR2 FQNNGV, per germline. Germline trimming cut 1 base from V and 6 bases from J; bases unmatched to any gene: 9. The CDR3 protein is CASSLAWRGNVNEQFF. The DNA for the CDR3 is TGTGCCAGCAGCTTAGCGTGGCGGGGGAACGTCAATGAGCAGTTCTTC.

CDR3 DNA sequence: TGTGCCAGCCTCCCGGGAATGAACTATGGCTACACCTTC. The encoded protein is CASLPGMNYGYTF. The chain links TRBV6-5 to TRBJ1-2; no clear D gene. Trimming took off 8 bases at V and 2 bases at J, with 12 bases between the two ends. CDR1 is MNHEY and CDR2 is SVGAGI in the germline V gene. The CDR3 has 13 amino acids.

V gene TRBV19 combines with J gene TRBJ2-3, with TRBD2 identical over 9 bases. Germline V gene sequence: CDR1 LNHDA, CDR2 SQIVND (reference sequence). V lost 3 bases, J lost 4 bases, and 11 bases stayed unmatched. The CDR3 is 17 amino acids. Here the CDR3 reads CASSIGSGGPRADTQYF. In DNA, the CDR3 is TGTGCCAGTAGTATCGGGAGCGGGGGGCCCAGGGCAGATACGCAGTATTTT.

This clone was recorded only once. This rearrangement joins TRBV10-3 to TRBJ2-5; 9 bases match TRBD1. CDR1 ENHRY and CDR2 SYGVKD come from the germline V gene. The CDR3 contains 14 residues. Trimming cost V 6 bases and J 5 bases; bases outside gene matches: 7. The CDR3 coding sequence is TGTGCCATCAGGTCGGACAGGGGCGAGGAGACCCAGTACTTC. Protein product: CAIRSDRGEETQYF.

The chain is built from TRBV28 and TRBJ2-2, with D unclear. The germline V and J ends were trimmed by 4 bases and 3 bases, with 9 bases remaining between them. The germline V gene has CDR1 MDHEN and CDR2 SYDVKM. This CDR3 region has 14 residues. The CDR3 DNA is TGTGCCAGCAGTTCGGGTCCTTACACCGGGGAGCTGTTTTTT. This sequence encodes CASSSGPYTGELFF. Looking up the rest from reference TRBV28 and TRBJ2-2 gives the full variable domain: DVKVTQSSRYLVKRTGEKVFLECVQDMDHENMFWYRQDPGLGLRLIYFSYDVKMKEKGDIPEGYSVSREKKERFSLILESASTNQTSMYLCASSSGPYTGELFFGEGSRLTVL.

The chain carries TRBV28 and TRBJ1-3, with a weak D call TRBD1 (5 bases). Germline V gene lookup returns CDR1 MDHEN and CDR2 SYDVKM. This CDR3 contains 14 residues. The germline V and J ends were trimmed by 2 bases and 4 bases, with 9 bases remaining between them. CDR3 nucleotides: TGTGCCAGCAGTTTACAGGGAACAGGAAACACCATATATTTT. Translated: CASSLQGTGNTIYF.

The chain employs TRBV18 and TRBJ2-7, with D tentatively TRBD1 (7 bases). V lost 1 base, J lost 5 bases, and 15 bases lay in between. Germline V CDR1 and CDR2: KGHSH, LQKENI. This CDR3 contains 15 residues. CDR3 nucleotides: TGTGCCAGCTCACCACAAAGACAGGGAGGTAACGAGCAGTACTTC. Translated, it gives CASSPQRQGGNEQYF.

This sequence joins TRBV19 and TRBJ1-1; TRBD1 might be the D (5 bases). The CDR3 runs 15 residues. The V gene lost 6 bases and the J gene lost 0 bases, with 14 bases spanning the gap. Germline V gives CDR1 LNHDA, CDR2 SQIVND (reference sequence). CDR3 residues: CASRLETALNTEAFF. In DNA form, the CDR3 reads TGTGCCAGTAGACTGGAGACAGCCCTGAACACTGAAGCTTTCTTT.

This sequence joins TRBV6-4 and TRBJ1-2; TRBD1 matches 7 bases. Germline loops: CDR1 MRHNA, CDR2 SNTAGT. Trimming cost V 3 bases and J 4 bases; bases outside gene matches: 2. The CDR3 totals 13 residues. The CDR3 sequence is CASSEGQAYGYTF. The CDR3 DNA follows: TGTGCCAGCAGTGAAGGACAGGCCTATGGCTACACCTTC.

The chain combines TRBV19 with TRBJ1-1; the match to TRBD1 covers 10 bases. V lost 4 bases to trimming and J lost 13 bases; unmatched junction nucleotides: 12. The CDR3 consists of 14 residues. CDR1 and CDR2 from the germline V gene are LNHDA and SQIVND (reference sequence). The CDR3 spells CASSTTPGQGRDFF. The CDR3, as DNA: TGTGCCAGTAGTACAACTCCGGGACAGGGGCGTGATTTCTTT.

The chain recombines TRBV19 with TRBJ1-3, with 9 bases fitting TRBD1. Per the germline V gene, CDR1 is LNHDA and CDR2 is SQIVND (reference sequence). V shed 3 bases, J shed 2 bases, and the junction held 2 bases outside the gene matches. The CDR3 length is 15 residues. The CDR3 reads CASSIGTGTGNTIYF. The CDR3 DNA follows: TGTGCCAGTAGTATCGGGACAGGGACTGGAAACACCATATATTTT.

This sequence joins TRBV7-9 and TRBJ2-5; D tentatively fits TRBD1 or TRBD2 (6 bases each). There are 15 residues in the CDR3. Trimming cost V 5 bases and J 2 bases, with 15 bases left between them. Germline CDR1 reads SEHNR; CDR2 reads FQNEAQ (reference sequence). The CDR3 DNA reads as TGTGCCAGCAGCCCACAGGGACTCCTACAAGAGACCCAGTACTTC. This codes for CASSPQGLLQETQYF.

The J gene is TRBJ1-6, the V gene TRBV30; D possibly corresponds to TRBD1 (5 bases). CDR3 length: 16 amino acids. V was clipped by 2 bases and J by 6 bases, with 17 bases between them. Germline V gene lookup returns CDR1 GTSNPN and CDR2 SVGIG (reference sequence). CDR3 sequence reads: CAWSPQGVTVNSPLHF. The CDR3 bases are TGTGCCTGGAGTCCTCAGGGCGTGACCGTTAATTCACCCCTCCACTTT.

A remark on this clone: The sample contains more than one DNA sequence encoding this CDR3. This chain uses TRBV18 with TRBJ1-2, with TRBD1 identical over 8 bases. Germline loops: CDR1 KGHSH, CDR2 LQKENI. The CDR3 covers 12 residues. After removal of 3 bases from V and 6 bases from J, the junction contained 0 bases not matched to a gene. In DNA form, the CDR3 reads TGTGCCAGCTCACCGGACAGGGATGGCTACACCTTC. It yields the protein CASSPDRDGYTF.

This chain connects TRBV2 to TRBJ2-3; TRBD2 is a possible D gene (6 bases). Germline values: CDR1 SNHLY, CDR2 FYNNEI. The CDR3 length is 15 residues. Trimming stripped 6 bases from V and 0 bases from J, with 13 bases between. This CDR3 reads CASRRLALSTDTQYF. The CDR3 coding sequence is TGTGCCAGCAGGCGGCTAGCGCTTAGCACAGATACGCAGTATTTT.